Listed here are 21 T cell receptor beta chains from one sample, sequenced in a study of T cell responses to AZD1222 COVID-19 vaccine. The table came from immunoSEQ multiplex PCR; TCRdb's copy has only in-frame clones and leaves some out. Seen here are about 56,000 clones, approximately 86% observed once, and the top ten hold 6% to 7.5%. The source material was peripheral blood, sampled 28 days after the second AZD1222 dose. The receptors here all came from an adult who received the AZD1222 COVID-19 vaccine.

The V and J genes are TRBV3-1 (or the pseudogene TRBV3-2) and TRBJ1-3; 10 nucleotides agree with TRBD1. Losses at the gene ends were 4 bases for V and 3 bases for J; bases not matched to a gene: 9. Looked up from germline, CDR1 is LGHDT and CDR2 is YNNKEL (reference sequence). The CDR3 loop spans 17 amino acids. This chain's CDR3 is CASSLLPGQGFGNTIYF. CDR3 sequence (DNA): TGTGCCAGCAGCCTCTTACCGGGACAGGGGTTTGGAAACACCATATATTTT.

The V call is TRBV2, the J call TRBJ2-2; 9 bases align to TRBD1. CDR1 is SNHLY, CDR2 FYNNEI, per germline. The trim removed 5 bases at V and 7 bases at J, leaving 5 bases unmatched. This CDR3 contains 14 residues. The CDR3 is CASSPQGAVGELFF. CDR3 coding DNA: TGTGCCAGCAGTCCACAGGGGGCTGTCGGGGAGCTGTTTTTT.

The V and J genes are TRBV7-6 and TRBJ1-1; D gene uncertain. Germline CDR1 is SGHVS and CDR2 is FNYEAQ. The CDR3 runs to 14 residues. Trimming took off 3 bases at V and 1 base at J, with 9 bases between the two ends. This CDR3 is CASSLKGGNTEAFF. The CDR3 bases are TGTGCCAGCAGCTTGAAGGGAGGGAACACTGAAGCTTTCTTT.

This chain links TRBV6-5 with TRBJ1-5; no definite D call. The CDR3 consists of 15 residues. CDR1 MNHEY and CDR2 SVGAGI come from the germline V gene. Trimming took 6 bases from V and 1 from J, leaving 13 bases between them. CDR3 in amino acids: CASSPFGPSNQPQHF. CDR3 DNA sequence: TGTGCCAGCAGCCCGTTCGGGCCAAGCAATCAGCCCCAGCATTTT.

The genes are TRBV6-4 and TRBJ1-1; D uncertain. This CDR3 is built from 13 residues. Trimming stripped 2 bases from V and 7 bases from J, with 11 bases between. Germline CDR1 is MRHNA and CDR2 is SNTAGT. The chain's CDR3 is CASSDSARGEAFF. CDR3 nucleotides: TGTGCCAGCAGTGACAGCGCCCGGGGTGAAGCTTTCTTT.

The chain is built from TRBV24-1 and TRBJ2-1; the match to TRBD2 covers 13 bases. CDR1 and CDR2 from the germline V gene are KGHDR and SFDVKD. The CDR3 is 15 amino acids. The V gene end was trimmed by 10 bases and the J gene end by 4 bases; junction bases not matched to a gene: 6. The CDR3 region has the DNA TGTGCCACTCAACCGGGACTAGCGGGATACAATGAGCAGTTCTTC. Translation: CATQPGLAGYNEQFF.

The chain combines TRBV11-2 with TRBJ1-4; D possibly corresponds to TRBD1 (6 bases). The V end lost 8 bases, the J end lost 4 bases, and 11 bases lay between the germline ends. The length of the CDR3 is 13 residues. CDR1 and CDR2 (germline): SGHAT, FQNNGV. The chain's CDR3 is CASAPGVNEKLFF. DNA for the CDR3: TGTGCCAGCGCCCCAGGGGTTAATGAAAAACTGTTTTTT.

The CDR3 loop reads CATSGGSGARQPQHF. The CDR3 DNA reads TGTGCCACCAGTGGAGGATCAGGGGCGAGACAGCCCCAGCATTTT. The chain is built from TRBV24-1 and TRBJ1-5; TRBD1 is a possible D gene (6 bases). V was shortened by 5 bases and J by 7 bases, with 17 bases between the two germline ends. The CDR3 runs 15 residues. The germline V gene has CDR1 KGHDR and CDR2 SFDVKD.

The chain recombines TRBV19 with TRBJ2-2; possibly TRBD1 for D (6 bases). V was pared by 9 bases and J by 3 bases, with 14 bases between. The CDR3 totals 14 residues. Germline CDR1 LNHDA, CDR2 SQIVND (reference sequence). In nucleotides, the CDR3 is TGTGCCAGCCAGCCTGGGGGCTACACCGGGGAGCTGTTTTTT. Translation: CASQPGGYTGELFF.

The gene calls are TRBV28 and TRBJ1-1; D unclear. The length of the CDR3 is 12 residues. From germline, CDR1 is MDHEN and CDR2 SYDVKM. The V end lost 2 bases, the J end lost 4 bases, and 5 bases lay between the germline ends. CDR3 DNA: TGTGCCAGCAGTTTACCTACCACTGAAGCTTTCTTT. This gives the protein CASSLPTTEAFF.

The rearrangement joins TRBV7-2 to TRBJ2-7; 7 positions agree with TRBD1. The CDR3 totals 14 residues. CDR1 and CDR2 (germline): SGHTA, FQGNSA. V was clipped by 4 bases and J by 2 bases; unmatched bases: 5. CDR3 coding DNA: TGTGCCAGCAGCTCCGACAGGGACGCCTACGAGCAGTACTTC. Translated, it gives CASSSDRDAYEQYF.

For this clone: This sample also contains other DNA sequences that code for the same CDR3. The chain couples TRBV7-3 to TRBJ1-5; D is possibly TRBD1 (6 bases). CDR1 is SGHTA, CDR2 FQGTGA, per germline. The CDR3 totals 13 residues. The ends were cut back, 2 bases at V and 4 bases at J, with 6 bases in the middle. CDR3 sequence (DNA): TGTGCCAGCAGCTTACAGGGGAATCAGCCCCAGCATTTT. Residues: CASSLQGNQPQHF.

This clone was detected only a few times. The chain is built from TRBV6-5 and TRBJ1-1; 9 bases align to TRBD1. This CDR3 has 14 amino acids. The germline gives CDR1 MNHEY, CDR2 SVGAGI. The V and J ends lost 6 bases and 1 base, in that order; junction bases with no gene match: 3. The CDR3 coding sequence is TGTGCCAGCAGCCCGGACAGGGGGAACACTGAAGCTTTCTTT. Amino acids: CASSPDRGNTEAFF.

The chain couples TRBV4-2 to TRBJ2-3; 8 bases are a match to TRBD2. The CDR3 contains 15 residues. The trim removed 4 bases at V and 3 bases at J, leaving 6 bases unmatched. The germline CDR1 and CDR2 sequences are LGHNA and YNFKEQ. The CDR3: CASSPEKRGTDTQYF. CDR3 DNA: TGTGCCAGCAGCCCAGAAAAGCGGGGGACAGATACGCAGTATTTT.

This clone turned up a few times. The rearrangement joins TRBV11-3 to TRBJ1-6; D remains unclear. The CDR3 totals 14 residues. V dropped 3 bases and J dropped 8 bases, with 11 bases sitting between them. The germline CDR1 and CDR2 sequences are SGHNT and YENEEA. CDR3 sequence reads: CASSFGRTDSPLHF. The CDR3 coding sequence is TGTGCCAGCAGCTTCGGACGGACGGATTCACCCCTCCACTTT.

The V gene is TRBV6-5, the J gene TRBJ1-1, with D unresolved. Germline assignment: CDR1 MNHEY and CDR2 SVGAGI. The CDR3 loop spans 15 amino acids. The V and J ends lost 0 bases and 0 bases respectively, with 8 bases between them. In nucleotides, the CDR3 is TGTGCCAGCAGTTACTCGGTCACGGTGAACACTGAAGCTTTCTTT. The encoded protein is CASSYSVTVNTEAFF.

This CDR3 is CASSYSRTSGGAPYF. The CDR3, as DNA: TGTGCCAGCAGTTACTCCCGGACTAGCGGGGGGGCTCCGTACTTC. The J gene is TRBJ2-7, the V gene TRBV6-5, with 15 bases identical to TRBD2. Germline-derived CDR1 and CDR2 are MNHEY and SVGAGI. V lost 0 bases to trimming and J lost 12 bases; unmatched junction nucleotides: 6. CDR3 size: 15 residues.

Regarding this clone: One end of the junction varies from germline; a read error may be responsible. The chain has TRBV7-7 and TRBJ2-5; 8 nucleotides align to TRBD2. In germline, CDR1 is SSHAT, CDR2 FNYEAQ (reference sequence). The CDR3 is 16 residues long. CDR3 sequence (DNA): TGTGCTAGCAGCTTAGGTGGTAGCGGGGTGCAAGAGACCCAGTACTTC. Its protein product is CASSLGGSGVQETQYF.

The table lists this clone with a count of one. V gene TRBV19 combines with J gene TRBJ1-6; TRBD1 aligns across 9 bases. CDR3 length equals 19 residues. The germline V gene has CDR1 LNHDA and CDR2 SQIVND (reference sequence). V lost 5 bases to trimming and J lost 0 bases; unmatched junction nucleotides: 11. CDR3 sequence: CASSSHPGQGSSYNSPLHF. The CDR3 DNA follows: TGTGCCAGTAGTTCTCACCCGGGACAGGGAAGCTCCTATAATTCACCCCTCCACTTT.

In its sample, this clone was seen a few times. The chain joins TRBV2 to TRBJ1-4; D unclear. The CDR3 loop spans 15 amino acids. Germline values: CDR1 SNHLY, CDR2 FYNNEI. The V and J ends lost 7 bases and 6 bases respectively, with 18 bases between them. In nucleotides, the CDR3 is TGTGCCAGCAATAGAGAAGGAATGATTGATGAAAAACTGTTTTTT. This encodes CASNREGMIDEKLFF.

The sample holds a few counts of this clone. The rearrangement uses TRBV7-9 and TRBJ2-1; D unclear. The CDR3 extends over 14 amino acids. CDR1 and CDR2 from the germline V gene are SEHNR and FQNEAQ (reference sequence). The V gene lost 3 bases and the J gene lost 0 bases, with 6 bases spanning the gap. The DNA of the CDR3 is TGTGCCAGCAGCTTGTCTGCCTCCTACAATGAGCAGTTCTTC. Translation: CASSLSASYNEQFF.